These T cell receptor beta chains were read from a single sample in a study of blood T cell repertoires in COVID-19. Clones were read by immunoSEQ multiplex PCR, and TCRdb kept only the in-frame ones, dropping some. The repertoire holds 96,000 or so clones, with more than 80% as singletons. Sequencing used peripheral blood. The receptors derive from a man at least 80 years old with COVID-19, enrolled during active disease. The CDR3 runs from the conserved cysteine through the conserved F or W. The D gene is left open where the match is weak. Size is omitted from some rows. Given values are once, few, many or a class for expanded clones.

>-|TRBJ1-5|-|TRBV5-1
CASSLEGGAQPQHF
TGCGCCAGCAGCTTGGAGGGAGGGGCTCAGCCCCAGCATTTT
>-|TRBJ1-2|-|TRBV10-3
CAISESPYRTINYGYTF
TGTGCCATCAGTGAGAGCCCGTACAGGACAATTAACTATGGCTACACCTTC
>TRBD1|TRBJ2-1|-|TRBV20-1
CSASRQGSDEQFF
TGCAGTGCTAGTAGACAGGGGAGCGATGAGCAGTTCTTC
>-|TRBJ1-2|-|TRBV30
CAWSVTRADGYTF
TGTGCCTGGAGTGTAACCAGGGCGGACGGCTACACCTTC
>TRBD1|TRBJ1-4|-|TRBV4-2
CASSQARQGDEKLFF
TGTGCCAGCAGCCAAGCCCGACAGGGGGATGAAAAACTGTTTTTT
>TRBD2|TRBJ2-1|once|TRBV5-1
CASSLEGLAYNEQFF
TGCGCCAGCAGCTTGGAGGGACTAGCGTACAATGAGCAGTTCTTC
>TRBD1|TRBJ1-5|few|TRBV4-1
CASSLGGTGYYQPQHF
TGCGCCAGCAGCCTCGGGGGGACAGGGTACTATCAGCCCCAGCATTTT
>-|TRBJ1-6|-|TRBV7-3
CASSLGGDSPLHF
TGTGCCAGCAGCTTAGGGGGGGATTCACCCCTCCACTTT
>TRBD2|TRBJ2-1|-|TRBV7-2
CASSLLAGGPSEQFF
TGTGCCAGCAGTCTCCTAGCGGGGGGGCCATCTGAGCAGTTCTTC
>-|TRBJ1-5|few|TRBV28
CASTPTGLSNQPQHF
TGTGCCAGTACCCCTACAGGGCTTAGCAATCAGCCCCAGCATTTT
>-|TRBJ2-2|-|TRBV3-1/TRBV3-2
CASSHQGSGSAGELFF
TGTGCCAGCAGCCACCAAGGGAGCGGATCCGCCGGGGAGCTGTTTTTT
>TRBD1|TRBJ1-2|-|TRBV6-1
CASTMTGNAGYTF
TGTGCCAGCACTATGACAGGGAATGCGGGCTACACCTTC
>-|TRBJ2-3|-|TRBV27
CASYSNTQYF
TGTGCCAGCTACAGTAATACGCAGTATTTT
>TRBD1|TRBJ1-4|-|TRBV28
CASSFGQGTTTNEKLFF
TGTGCCAGCAGTTTTGGACAGGGGACCACAACTAATGAAAAACTGTTTTTT
>TRBD1|TRBJ2-7|-|TRBV2
CASRRRDRGLNEQYF
TGTGCCAGCAGACGCCGGGACAGGGGGCTAAACGAGCAGTACTTC
>-|TRBJ1-1|-|TRBV5-6
CASIGEGQTNTEAFF
TGTGCCAGCATTGGGGAAGGACAAACAAACACTGAAGCTTTCTTT
>TRBD2|TRBJ2-5|-|TRBV19
CASSSGTRPSGTQYF
TGTGCCAGTAGTTCCGGGACTAGACCGTCAGGGACCCAGTACTTC
>TRBD2|TRBJ2-7|-|TRBV29-1
CSVEGLGTYEQYF
TGCAGCGTTGAGGGACTAGGGACCTACGAGCAGTACTTC
>-|TRBJ2-2|-|TRBV19
CASRRGLGGELFF
TGTGCCAGTAGAAGGGGTTTAGGCGGGGAGCTGTTTTTT
>-|TRBJ2-2|-|TRBV27
CASSLSSTNTGELFF
TGTGCCAGCAGTTTATCTTCCACGAACACCGGGGAGCTGTTTTTT
>-|TRBJ1-2|-|TRBV20-1
CSASGSSPNYGYTF
TGCAGTGCTAGTGGGTCCAGTCCTAACTATGGCTACACCTTC
>-|TRBJ2-7|-|TRBV6-5
CASRSGRSSYEQYF
TGTGCCAGCAGAAGCGGACGGAGCTCCTACGAGCAGTACTTC
>TRBD2|TRBJ2-3|-|TRBV3-1/TRBV3-2
CASSHSGGSDTQYF
TGTGCCAGCAGCCACAGCGGGGGGTCAGATACGCAGTATTTT
>-|TRBJ2-1|-|TRBV12-3/TRBV12-4
CASSFAGKQFF
TGTGCCAGCAGTTTTGCCGGTAAGCAGTTCTTC
>-|TRBJ2-2|-|TRBV5-1
CASSHDRGTGELFF
TGCGCCAGCAGCCACGACAGAGGCACCGGGGAGCTGTTTTTT
>-|TRBJ2-1|-|TRBV7-3
CASSPTVGSSYNEQFF
TGTGCCAGCAGCCCGACAGTCGGATCCTCCTACAATGAGCAGTTCTTC
>-|TRBJ1-1|-|TRBV25-1
CASSEFGPVEAFF
TGTGCCAGCAGTGAATTTGGTCCAGTTGAAGCTTTCTTT
>TRBD1|TRBJ2-5|-|TRBV2
CASSGTGQETQYF
TGTGCCAGCAGCGGGACAGGCCAGGAGACCCAGTACTTC
>-|TRBJ1-4|-|TRBV19
CASSGQSTNEKLFF
TGTGCCAGTAGTGGGCAATCAACTAATGAAAAACTGTTTTTT
>TRBD1|TRBJ1-6|-|TRBV6-5
CASTDRGNGSPLHF
TGTGCCAGCACGGACAGGGGGAACGGGTCACCCCTCCACTTT
>TRBD2|TRBJ2-1|-|TRBV2
CASAKREGYNEQFF
TGTGCCAGCGCTAAGCGGGAGGGATACAATGAGCAGTTCTTC
>-|TRBJ2-1|-|TRBV19
CASSISSRRSSYNEQFF
TGTGCCAGTAGTATCTCATCGAGGCGGAGCTCCTACAATGAGCAGTTCTTC
>TRBD1|TRBJ1-6|once|TRBV30
CAFRQGSSYNSPLHF
TGTGCCTTCCGACAGGGGAGCTCCTATAATTCACCCCTCCACTTT
>-|TRBJ1-1|-|TRBV21-1
CASSKVGDRGNTEAFF
TGTGCCAGCAGCAAAGTAGGGGACAGGGGTAACACTGAAGCTTTCTTT
>TRBD2|TRBJ2-1|-|TRBV7-2
CASSLLAGAYNEQFF
TGTGCCAGCAGCTTATTAGCGGGGGCCTACAATGAGCAGTTCTTC
>-|TRBJ2-1|-|TRBV5-1
CASSHQTPYNEQFF
TGCGCCAGCAGCCATCAGACACCCTACAATGAGCAGTTCTTC